This T cell receptor beta chain was recovered during a study of cytomegalovirus exposure and HLA in healthy donors. With regard to this clone: The target antigen is unknown.

Germline assignment: CDR1 MDHEN and CDR2 SYDVKM. This CDR3 comprises 14 residues. Germline trimming cut 5 bases from V and 4 bases from J; bases unmatched to any gene: 2. General observations from the study: In a later analysis, V- and J-gene trimming of beta chains associated with a DCLRE1C missense variant, replicated independently. Within an earlier analysis, most TCR beta V segments proved productive either about 87% or about 30% of the time.

PCR primers comprised 60 Vbeta and 13 Jbeta primers. Measured with immunoSEQ multiplex PCR; TCRdb has only the in-frame clones, and not every one. The table lists about 160,000 clones, about 73% of them singletons. The sequence came from a middle-aged woman in good health and CMV-seronegative. The chain uses TRBV28 and TRBJ1-5; 10 bases map to TRBD1. Input material: PBMCs. This chain's CDR3 is CASSLGQGNQPQHF. In nucleotides, the CDR3 is TGTGCCAGCAGTCTGGGACAGGGGAATCAGCCCCAGCATTTT.